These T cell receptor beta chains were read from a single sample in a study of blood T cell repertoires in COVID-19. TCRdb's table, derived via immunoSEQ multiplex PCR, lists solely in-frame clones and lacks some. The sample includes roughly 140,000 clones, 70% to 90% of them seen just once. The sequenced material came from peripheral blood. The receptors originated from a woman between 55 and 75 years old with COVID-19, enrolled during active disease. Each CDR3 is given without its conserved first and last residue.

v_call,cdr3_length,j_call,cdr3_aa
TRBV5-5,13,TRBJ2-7,ASSSGTGSRHEQY
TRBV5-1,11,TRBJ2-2,ASSLGADGELF
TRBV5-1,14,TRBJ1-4,ASSHGQGQIGVKLF
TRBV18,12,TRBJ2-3,ASSPAAGFDTQY
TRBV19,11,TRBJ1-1,ATRRDGRTEAF
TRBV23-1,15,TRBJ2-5,ASSKDRVRAWQETQY
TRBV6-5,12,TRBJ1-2,ASSRDRGRYGYT
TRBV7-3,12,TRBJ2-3,ASSFGAYTDTQY
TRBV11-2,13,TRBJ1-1,ASSLDLGGNTEAF
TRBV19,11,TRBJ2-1,ASSVSGGNEQF